The next 25 T cell receptor beta chains were all read from a single sample in a study of blood T cell repertoires in COVID-19. Sequencing used immunoSEQ multiplex PCR; TCRdb keeps in-frame clones, though not all of them. The sample holds 55,000 to 85,000 clones; roughly nine tenths are singletons and the top ten take 5% to 5.5%. The sequenced material came from peripheral blood. Receptor source: a woman aged 18-35 years with acute or convalescent COVID-19.

CDR3 sequence: CASSSPGSGANVLTF. Written as DNA, the CDR3 is TGTGCCAGCAGTAGTCCAGGTTCTGGGGCCAACGTCCTGACTTTC. The chain combines TRBV28 with TRBJ2-6, with no clear D. V gave up 5 bases and J gave up 1 base, with 9 bases separating them. This CDR3 region has 15 residues. The germline CDR1 and CDR2 sequences are MDHEN and SYDVKM.

This clone appeared once. The V call is TRBV6-2 or TRBV6-3, the J call TRBJ1-5, with TRBD1 identical over 7 bases. V lost 2 bases and J lost 3; bases outside the gene matches: 4. This CDR3 has 15 amino acids. Germline V CDR1 and CDR2: MNHEY, SVGEGT. The CDR3 sequence: CASSYAGQANQPQHF. CDR3 coding DNA: TGTGCCAGCAGTTACGCCGGACAGGCCAATCAGCCCCAGCATTTT.

The V call is TRBV7-8, the J call TRBJ2-7, with D maybe TRBD1 (6 bases). V lost 4 bases to trimming and J lost 6 bases, with 16 bases between them. Germline CDR1 reads SGHVS; CDR2 reads FQNEAQ. The CDR3 totals 14 residues. The CDR3 nucleotides read TGTGCCAGCAGCTCTTTCAGGGGTAAGGGCGAGCAGTACTTC. It is translated as CASSSFRGKGEQYF.

J is TRBJ1-2 and V is TRBV28; weak D call: TRBD1 (5 bases). V was clipped by 3 bases and J by 0 bases, with 8 bases between them. Germline-derived CDR1 and CDR2 are MDHEN and SYDVKM. The CDR3 is 14 amino acids. CDR3 in amino acids: CASSFAGSNYGYTF. The CDR3 nucleotides are TGTGCCAGCAGTTTTGCAGGGTCTAACTATGGCTACACCTTC.

Turning to this clone: A junction boundary mismatches the germline segment, possibly from a read error. The chain joins TRBV10-2 to TRBJ2-5; TRBD1 aligns across 8 bases. CDR1 and CDR2 from the germline V gene are WSHSY and SAAADI. The CDR3 covers 14 residues. As DNA, the CDR3 is TGCGCCAGCCAGCAAATGGGACAGGAAGATACCCAGTACTTC. It encodes CASQQMGQEDTQYF.

V usage is TRBV2 and J usage is TRBJ2-7; tentative D call: TRBD1 (6 bases). V was trimmed by 6 bases and J by 3 bases, leaving 9 bases between them. CDR1 is SNHLY and CDR2 is FYNNEI in the germline V gene. The CDR3 has 12 residues. CDR3 DNA: TGTGCCAGCAGGGAACAGGGCTACGAGCAGTACTTC. This encodes CASREQGYEQYF.

The chain recombines TRBV27 with TRBJ1-4, with TRBD1 as a possible D gene (5 bases). This CDR3 contains 15 residues. V gave up 0 bases and J gave up 4 bases, with 9 bases separating them. From germline, CDR1 is MNHEY and CDR2 SMNVEV (reference sequence). CDR3 in amino acids: CASSLSTGLNEKLFF. Here the CDR3 DNA reads TGTGCCAGCAGTTTATCTACAGGCCTTAATGAAAAACTGTTTTTT.

The CDR3 here is CASSILGGADNEQFF. Written as DNA, the CDR3 is TGCGCCAGCAGCATTCTTGGTGGGGCCGACAATGAGCAGTTCTTC. V gene TRBV5-1 combines with J gene TRBJ2-1, with D possibly TRBD1 on 5 matching bases. Per germline, CDR1 SGHRS and CDR2 YFSETQ. The CDR3 is 15 residues long. Trimming removed 4 bases at V and 5 bases at J, with 16 bases between.

V gene TRBV28 combines with J gene TRBJ2-6, with 8 bases identical to TRBD1. This CDR3 is 16 amino acids long. Germline V gene lookup returns CDR1 MDHEN and CDR2 SYDVKM. V shed 3 bases, J shed 1 base, and the junction held 2 bases outside the gene matches. Here the CDR3 reads CASSFRGQSGANVLTF. The CDR3 bases are TGTGCCAGCAGTTTCAGGGGGCAATCTGGGGCCAACGTCCTGACTTTC.

V gene TRBV28 combines with J gene TRBJ2-1, with TRBD2 as a possible D gene (5 bases). From germline, CDR1 is MDHEN and CDR2 SYDVKM. The CDR3 extends over 14 amino acids. V was trimmed by 3 bases and J by 4 bases, leaving 10 bases between them. The CDR3: CASSLWGEYNEQFF. CDR3 in DNA: TGTGCCAGCAGTTTGTGGGGAGAGTACAATGAGCAGTTCTTC.

V gene TRBV2 combines with J gene TRBJ2-2, with 13 bases that match TRBD2. CDR3 size: 17 residues. The germline CDR1 and CDR2 sequences are SNHLY and FYNNEI. Trimming removed 6 bases from V and 3 bases from J; junction bases left unmatched: 7. CDR3 coding DNA: TGTGCCAGCAGCAGGACTAGCGGGGGAGCGGACACCGGGGAGCTGTTTTTT. This gives the protein CASSRTSGGADTGELFF. The whole variable domain, filled in from reference TRBV2 and TRBJ2-2, reads EPEVTQTPSHQVTQMGQEVILRCVPISNHLYFYWYRQILGQKVEFLVSFYNNEISEKSEIFDDQFSVERPDGSNFTLKIRSTKLEDSAMYFCASSRTSGGADTGELFFGEGSRLTVL.

The chain employs TRBV29-1 and TRBJ1-1; unclear D gene. This CDR3 comprises 14 residues. Germline CDR1 reads SQVTM; CDR2 reads ANQGSEA. The V end lost 6 bases, the J end lost 3 bases, and 17 bases lay between the germline ends. The CDR3 nucleotides read TGCAGCGTCTGCGAGGGAGCTTGGGACACTGAAGCTTTCTTT. This sequence encodes CSVCEGAWDTEAFF. The whole variable domain, filled in from reference TRBV29-1 and TRBJ1-1, reads SAVISQKPSRDICQRGTSLTIQCQVDSQVTMMFWYRQQPGQSLTLIATANQGSEATYESGFVIDKFPISRPNLTFSTLTVSNMSPEDSSIYLCSVCEGAWDTEAFFGQGTRLTVV.

The V and J genes are TRBV6-5 and TRBJ1-1, with unresolved D. With 4 bases removed from V and 1 base from J, the gap between germline ends came to 10 bases. Germline V gene sequence: CDR1 MNHEY, CDR2 SVGAGI. CDR3 length equals 14 residues. The chain's CDR3 is CASSWSNSNTEAFF. The CDR3 DNA reads as TGTGCCAGCAGTTGGTCAAACTCGAACACTGAAGCTTTCTTT.

The chain uses TRBV30 and TRBJ2-2; 12 nucleotides align to TRBD2. Germline V lookup: CDR1 GTSNPN, CDR2 SVGIG (reference sequence). The CDR3 length is 15 residues. Losses at the gene ends were 1 base for V and 3 bases for J; bases not matched to a gene: 0. The CDR3 is CAWSGLAGDTGELFF. The CDR3 nucleotides read TGTGCCTGGAGTGGACTAGCGGGAGACACCGGGGAGCTGTTTTTT.

The chain joins TRBV5-1 to TRBJ1-6; 7 positions agree with TRBD1. CDR3 length: 17 residues. J lost 7 bases, V lost 0 bases, and 10 bases had no gene match. CDR1 and CDR2 from the germline V gene are SGHRS and YFSETQ. DNA of the CDR3: TGCGCCAGCAGCTTGGGGTTAACCGGGACAGCGAATTCACCCCTCCACTTT. Encoded protein: CASSLGLTGTANSPLHF. Filled out from reference TRBV5-1 and TRBJ1-6, the complete variable domain reads KAGVTQTPRYLIKTRGQQVTLSCSPISGHRSVSWYQQTPGQGLQFLFEYFSETQRNKGNFPGRFSGRQFSNSRSEMNVSTLELGDSALYLCASSLGLTGTANSPLHFGNGTRLTVT.

V gene TRBV5-1 combines with J gene TRBJ2-7; 8 nucleotides align to TRBD2. Germline V lookup: CDR1 SGHRS, CDR2 YFSETQ. Trimming at V came to 4 bases and at J to 0 bases, leaving 6 bases not matched to a gene. The CDR3 sequence is 15 residues long. This chain's CDR3 is CASSQSGTSSYEQYF. The CDR3 DNA sequence: TGCGCCAGCAGCCAGAGCGGGACTAGCTCCTACGAGCAGTACTTC.

V gene TRBV2 combines with J gene TRBJ2-7; 7 bases are a match to TRBD1. The V segment lost 5 bases and the J segment 3 bases; nucleotides outside the gene matches: 7. CDR1 and CDR2 (germline): SNHLY, FYNNEI. CDR3 length equals 14 residues. The CDR3 region has the DNA TGTGCCAGCAGTTCCGGGACAGAGGTCTACGAGCAGTACTTC. It codes for CASSSGTEVYEQYF.

V is TRBV5-1 and J is TRBJ1-2; 8 nucleotides line up with TRBD1. In germline, CDR1 is SGHRS, CDR2 YFSETQ. Trimming took 4 bases from V and 4 from J; bases not matched to a gene: 9. CDR3 length: 15 residues. In DNA, the CDR3 is TGCGCCAGCAGCAAGACAGGGGAATGGGGCTATGGCTACACCTTC. Translation gives CASSKTGEWGYGYTF. Filled out from reference TRBV5-1 and TRBJ1-2, the complete variable domain reads KAGVTQTPRYLIKTRGQQVTLSCSPISGHRSVSWYQQTPGQGLQFLFEYFSETQRNKGNFPGRFSGRQFSNSRSEMNVSTLELGDSALYLCASSKTGEWGYGYTFGSGTRLTVV.

The chain is built from TRBV28 and TRBJ2-7; the match to TRBD1 covers 9 bases. In germline, CDR1 is MDHEN, CDR2 SYDVKM. This CDR3 comprises 16 residues. The ends lost 6 bases at V and 2 bases at J; junction bases unmatched: 11. CDR3 sequence: CASSNLPGQGTYEQYF. For the CDR3, the DNA is TGTGCCAGCAGCAACCTACCGGGACAGGGCACCTACGAGCAGTACTTC.

In DNA form, the CDR3 reads TGTGCCAGCAGTTACCGATGGGCGGGCAACTATGGCTACACCTTC. Its protein product is CASSYRWAGNYGYTF. The chain recombines TRBV6-2 or TRBV6-3 with TRBJ1-2; D uncertain. The CDR3 has 15 amino acids. V lost 2 bases to trimming and J lost 2 bases, with 12 bases between them. CDR1 is MNHEY and CDR2 is SVGEGT in the germline V gene.

The chain has TRBV28 and TRBJ1-5; 8 bases line up with TRBD1. The CDR3 has 15 residues. The V gene end was trimmed by 5 bases and the J gene end by 3 bases; junction bases not matched to a gene: 6. CDR1 and CDR2 (germline): MDHEN, SYDVKM. CDR3 loop: CASSPIRGHNQPQHF. In DNA, the CDR3 is TGTGCCAGCAGTCCCATCAGGGGGCACAATCAGCCCCAGCATTTT. Together with reference TRBV28 and TRBJ1-5, the CDR3 gives the full variable domain: DVKVTQSSRYLVKRTGEKVFLECVQDMDHENMFWYRQDPGLGLRLIYFSYDVKMKEKGDIPEGYSVSREKKERFSLILESASTNQTSMYLCASSPIRGHNQPQHFGDGTRLSIL.

V usage is TRBV5-1 and J usage is TRBJ1-2, with TRBD1 matching 8 bases. Trimming took 3 bases from V and 2 from J; bases not matched to a gene: 12. CDR1 is SGHRS, CDR2 YFSETQ, per germline. CDR3 length: 17 amino acids. In DNA, the CDR3 is TGCGCCAGCAGCTCCTCAAGGGGAGACAGGGGAAACTATGGCTACACCTTC. Its translation: CASSSSRGDRGNYGYTF. Looking up the rest from reference TRBV5-1 and TRBJ1-2 gives the full variable domain: KAGVTQTPRYLIKTRGQQVTLSCSPISGHRSVSWYQQTPGQGLQFLFEYFSETQRNKGNFPGRFSGRQFSNSRSEMNVSTLELGDSALYLCASSSSRGDRGNYGYTFGSGTRLTVV.

The rearrangement uses TRBV7-9 and TRBJ2-1; D gene uncertain. Per the germline V gene, CDR1 is SEHNR and CDR2 is FQNEAQ (reference sequence). V was pared by 1 base and J by 7 bases, with 11 bases between. This CDR3 comprises 14 residues. In DNA, the CDR3 is TGTGCCAGCAGCTTAGTAGCCGGGTTAAATGAGCAGTTCTTC. This gives the protein CASSLVAGLNEQFF.

V gene TRBV9 combines with J gene TRBJ1-6; no definite D call. The CDR3 has 15 residues. CDR1 and CDR2 (germline): SGDLS, YYNGEE. Trimming took off 0 bases at V and 7 bases at J, with 11 bases between the two ends. The CDR3: CASSVGDSGNSPLHF. The CDR3 DNA reads as TGTGCCAGCAGCGTAGGCGATTCGGGAAATTCACCCCTCCACTTT.

This clone was observed a few times. The chain links TRBV23-1 to TRBJ1-4, with D tentatively TRBD1 (6 bases). TRBV23-1 is designated an ORF whose function remains uncertain. V was pared by 8 bases and J by 4 bases, with 11 bases between. CDR3 length equals 13 residues. The CDR3 spells CASHRQDNEKLFF. The CDR3 DNA is TGCGCCAGCCACAGACAGGATAATGAAAAACTGTTTTTT.